The entry below describes one T cell receptor beta chain. The antigen is not known. This sample is drawn from a study of T-cell reconstitution after alpha-beta-depleted transplantation in children. Researchers prepared the TCRbeta library using unique molecular identifiers, the study reports. TCRdb itself ran the PCR reads through MiXCR, one entry per CDR3 protein. The sample carries about a million distinct CDR3 sequences, roughly 29% recorded once. Study-wide results and caveats: Fresh T-cell production supplied most of the T-cell counts and diversity seen one year after transplant. It was surviving recipient T cells and thymic progenitors that gave some patients high TCRbeta diversity at day 60. About two months after transplant, alpha-beta T cells reportedly came from several hundred expanded graft clones.

The ends were cut back, 6 bases at V and 2 bases at J, with 11 bases in the middle. Germline V gene data show CDR1 as DFQATT and CDR2 as SNEGSKA (reference sequence). CDR3 length equals 13 residues. This TCR was recovered from a boy less than two years old who had a stem cell transplant for SCID, so the T cells may come from the graft donor. The material was PBMCs, mostly from graft donor cells, obtained 360 days after TCRalphabeta/CD19-depleted stem cell transplant. The V gene is TRBV20-1, the J gene TRBJ2-4; D remains unclear. Written as DNA, the CDR3 is TGCAGTGCCCACAACGATCCCAAAAACATTCAGTACTTC. It yields the protein CSAHNDPKNIQYF.